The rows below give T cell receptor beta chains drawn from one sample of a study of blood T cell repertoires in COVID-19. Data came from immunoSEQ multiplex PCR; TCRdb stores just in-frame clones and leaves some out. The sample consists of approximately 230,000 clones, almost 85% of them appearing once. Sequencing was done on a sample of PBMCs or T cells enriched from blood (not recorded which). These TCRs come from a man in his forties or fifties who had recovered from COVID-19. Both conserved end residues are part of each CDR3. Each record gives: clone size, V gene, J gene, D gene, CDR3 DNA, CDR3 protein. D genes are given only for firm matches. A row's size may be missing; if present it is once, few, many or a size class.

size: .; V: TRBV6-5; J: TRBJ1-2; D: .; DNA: TGTGCCAGCAGACGGACAGCCACTAACTATGGCTACACCTTC; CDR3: CASRRTATNYGYTF
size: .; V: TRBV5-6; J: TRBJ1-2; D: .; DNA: TGTGCCAGCAGCTTGGCGCTTGGTGGGCCAGGGGATAACTATGGCTACACCTTC; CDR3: CASSLALGGPGDNYGYTF
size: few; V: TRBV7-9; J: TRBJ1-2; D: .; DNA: TGTGCCAGCAGCTTAGACCAGGGGCACTATGGCTACACCTTC; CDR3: CASSLDQGHYGYTF
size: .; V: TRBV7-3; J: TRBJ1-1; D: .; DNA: TGTGCCAGCAGCCAAGGGGCCTATACTGAAGCTTTCTTT; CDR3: CASSQGAYTEAFF
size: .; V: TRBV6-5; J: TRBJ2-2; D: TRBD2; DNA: TGTGCCAGCAGTTATGCGGGGGTCCGGACCGGGGAGCTGTTTTTT; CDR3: CASSYAGVRTGELFF
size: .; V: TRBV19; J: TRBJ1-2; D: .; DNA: TGTGCCAGTAAGGGGGTGTCGGCTAACTATGGCTACACCTTC; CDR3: CASKGVSANYGYTF
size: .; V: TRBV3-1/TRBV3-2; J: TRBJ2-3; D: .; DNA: TGTGCCAGCAGCCAACCCCAAGGGGCCCCGCAACAAAGAAATACGCAGTATTTT; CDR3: CASSQPQGAPQQRNTQYF
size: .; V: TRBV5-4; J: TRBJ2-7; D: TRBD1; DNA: TGTGCCAGCAGCAAAACAACCGGGACAGACTACGAGCAGTACTTC; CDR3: CASSKTTGTDYEQYF
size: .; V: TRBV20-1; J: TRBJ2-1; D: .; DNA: TGCAGTGCTAGTCCAGGTAACTCCTACAATGAGCAGTTCTTC; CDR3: CSASPGNSYNEQFF
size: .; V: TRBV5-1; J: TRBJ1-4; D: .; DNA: TGCGCCAGCAGCTTGGCCGACAGTAATGGCGAAAAACTGTTTTTT; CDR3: CASSLADSNGEKLFF
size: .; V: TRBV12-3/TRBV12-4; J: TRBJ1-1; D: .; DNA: TGTGCCAGCAGTCCGCAGGGCTTCGGTGAAGCTTTCTTT; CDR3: CASSPQGFGEAFF
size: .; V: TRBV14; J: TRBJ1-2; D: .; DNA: TGTGCCAGCAGCCAAGTGAGGGACATTAATTTCTACACCTTC; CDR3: CASSQVRDINFYTF
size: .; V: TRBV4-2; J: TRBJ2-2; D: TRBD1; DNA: TGTGCCAGCAGCCAAGCGGCAGGGGGCACCGGGGAGCTGTTTTTT; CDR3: CASSQAAGGTGELFF
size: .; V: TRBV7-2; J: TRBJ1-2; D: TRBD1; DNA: TGTGCCAGCAGCCCTAACGAGAACAGGGGCCGTACCTATGGCTACACCTTC; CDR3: CASSPNENRGRTYGYTF
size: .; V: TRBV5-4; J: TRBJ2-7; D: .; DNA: TGTGCCAGCAGCTTGTCCGGCCCCCCGGGGGAGCAGTACTTC; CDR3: CASSLSGPPGEQYF
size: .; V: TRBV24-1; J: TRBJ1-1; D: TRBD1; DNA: TGTGCCACCAAGACTGACAGGGGACAAGCTTTCTTT; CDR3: CATKTDRGQAFF
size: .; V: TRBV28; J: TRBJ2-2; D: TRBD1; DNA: TGTGCCAGCAGACCGGGACAGGGATTTTACACCGGGGAGCTGTTTTTT; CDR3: CASRPGQGFYTGELFF
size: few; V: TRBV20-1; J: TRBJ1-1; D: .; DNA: TGCAGTGCTAGTTCAACAGGGAATGAAGCTTTCTTT; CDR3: CSASSTGNEAFF
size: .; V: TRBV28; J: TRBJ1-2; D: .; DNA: TGTGCCAGCAGTTTACGGGGGAGAGGCTACACCTTC; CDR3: CASSLRGRGYTF
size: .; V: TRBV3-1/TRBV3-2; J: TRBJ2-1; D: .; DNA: TGTGCCAGCAGCCAAGGGCTACAGGGTACCTACAATGAGCAGTTCTTC; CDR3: CASSQGLQGTYNEQFF
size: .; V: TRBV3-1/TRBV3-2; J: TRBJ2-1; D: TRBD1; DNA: TGTGCCAGCAGCCCAGCAGGGGGCTTCTCCTACAATGAGCAGTTCTTC; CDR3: CASSPAGGFSYNEQFF
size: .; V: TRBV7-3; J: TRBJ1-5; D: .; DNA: TGTGCCAGCAGCTTAGATCAGGGGCAGCCCCAGCATTTT; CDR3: CASSLDQGQPQHF
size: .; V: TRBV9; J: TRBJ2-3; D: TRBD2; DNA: TGTGCCAGCAGCACATGGCCCGGGACTAGCGGGAGTGTGGATACGCAGTATTTT; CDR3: CASSTWPGTSGSVDTQYF
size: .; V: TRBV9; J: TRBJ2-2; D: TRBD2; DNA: TGTGCCAGCAGCGTAGCGGGGGGGACCGGGGAGCTGTTTTTT; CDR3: CASSVAGGTGELFF
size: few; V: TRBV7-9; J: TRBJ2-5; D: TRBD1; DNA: TGTGCCAGCAGCGTGGGACAGGCGATGACCCAGTACTTC; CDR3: CASSVGQAMTQYF
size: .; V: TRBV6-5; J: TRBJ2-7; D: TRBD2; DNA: TGTGCCAGCAGACGTAGCGGGAGGACCTACGAGCAGTACTTC; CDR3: CASRRSGRTYEQYF
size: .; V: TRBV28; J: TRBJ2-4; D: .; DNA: TGTGCCAGCAGTGCGCCCCAGGGGTCTGGCAAAAACATTCAGTACTTC; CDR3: CASSAPQGSGKNIQYF
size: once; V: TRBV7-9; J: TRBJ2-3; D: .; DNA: TGTGCCAGCAGCTCCACAGGGAGCACAGATACGCAGTATTTT; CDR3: CASSSTGSTDTQYF
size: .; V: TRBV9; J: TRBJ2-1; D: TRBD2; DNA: TGTGCCAGCAGCGCTAGGACTAGCGGGTACAATGAGCAGTTCTTC; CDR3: CASSARTSGYNEQFF
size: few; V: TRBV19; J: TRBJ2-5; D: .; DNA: TGTGCCAGTAGTCCCAGACAGCAAGAGACCCAGTACTTC; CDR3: CASSPRQQETQYF
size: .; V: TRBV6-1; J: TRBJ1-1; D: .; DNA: TGTGCCAGCAGTGAAGTCTTGTCGAACACTGAAGCTTTCTTT; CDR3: CASSEVLSNTEAFF
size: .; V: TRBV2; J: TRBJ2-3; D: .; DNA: TGTGCCAGCAGAAAGATTCGGGGGACAGCAGATACGCAGTATTTT; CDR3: CASRKIRGTADTQYF
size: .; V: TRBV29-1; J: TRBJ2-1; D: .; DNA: TGCAGCGTTGTGCGCTTCTCCTACAATGAGCAGTTCTTC; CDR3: CSVVRFSYNEQFF
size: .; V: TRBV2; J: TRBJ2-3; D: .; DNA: TGTGCCAGCGTGGCCCGACAAGCTAGCACAGATACGCAGTATTTT; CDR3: CASVARQASTDTQYF
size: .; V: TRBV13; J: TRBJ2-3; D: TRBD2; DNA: TGTGCCAGCAGCTTAGGCCAGGCGGGGGGCCTCACAGATACGCAGTATTTT; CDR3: CASSLGQAGGLTDTQYF
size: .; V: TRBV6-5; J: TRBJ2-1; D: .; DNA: TGTGCCAGCAGTTACTCAGACAGTTACAATGAGCAGTTCTTC; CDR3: CASSYSDSYNEQFF
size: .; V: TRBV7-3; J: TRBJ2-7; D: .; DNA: TGTGCCAGCAGCTTTAGCCCGAAGTTTTACGAGCAGTACTTC; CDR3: CASSFSPKFYEQYF
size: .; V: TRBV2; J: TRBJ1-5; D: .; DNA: TGTGCCAGCAGTGAGGGAGTAACGGGGATTCAGCCCCAGCATTTT; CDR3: CASSEGVTGIQPQHF
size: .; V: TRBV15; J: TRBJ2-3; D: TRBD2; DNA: TGTGCCACCAGCGGCGGGGGAGCTGAATCAGATACGCAGTATTTT; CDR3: CATSGGGAESDTQYF
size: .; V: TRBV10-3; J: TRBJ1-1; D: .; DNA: TGTGCCATCAGCCCTAGGGAGGGTCTGGGGAACACTGAAGCTTTCTTT; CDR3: CAISPREGLGNTEAFF
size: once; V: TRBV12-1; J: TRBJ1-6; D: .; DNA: TGTGCCAGCAGCTTTCTGGGGAGCTCCTATAATTCACCCCTCCACTTT; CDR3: CASSFLGSSYNSPLHF
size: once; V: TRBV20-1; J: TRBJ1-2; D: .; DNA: TGCAGTGCTAGTTCTCCCAGGGAAGGATCCAGCTACACCTTC; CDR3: CSASSPREGSSYTF
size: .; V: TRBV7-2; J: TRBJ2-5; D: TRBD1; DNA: TGTGCCAGCAGCTTGAGAGGGACAGCGCAAGAGACCCAGTACTTC; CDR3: CASSLRGTAQETQYF
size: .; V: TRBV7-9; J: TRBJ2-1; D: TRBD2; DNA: TGTGCCAGCAGCTTAAAAGGTTGGGGGACTAGCTCTAACAATGAGCAGTTCTTC; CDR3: CASSLKGWGTSSNNEQFF
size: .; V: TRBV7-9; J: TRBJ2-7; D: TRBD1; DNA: TGTGCCAGCAGCGCACAGGGGAACGAGCAGTACTTC; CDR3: CASSAQGNEQYF
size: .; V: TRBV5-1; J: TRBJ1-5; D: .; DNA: TGCGCCAGCAGCTTGGCGGGGGATCAGCCCCAGCATTTT; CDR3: CASSLAGDQPQHF
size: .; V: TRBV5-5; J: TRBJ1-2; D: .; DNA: TGTGCCAGCAGCTATGACACGGATGGCTACACCTTC; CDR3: CASSYDTDGYTF
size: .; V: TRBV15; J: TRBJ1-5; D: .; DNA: TGTGCCACCAGCACAAGGAGCAGCAATCAGCCCCAGCATTTT; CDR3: CATSTRSSNQPQHF